This T cell receptor (beta chain) is from a study of blood T cell repertoires in COVID-19. Study background: The United States, Italy and Spain were the sources of the acute and convalescent COVID-19 samples. In each case, the material was cDNA or gDNA derived from T cells, B-cell-depleted T cells, or PBMCs.

V was pared by 6 bases and J by 2 bases, with 23 bases between. Germline V gene sequence: CDR1 LNHDA, CDR2 SQIVND (reference sequence). The CDR3 has 17 amino acids. As handled by the study authors: Reference gene primer amplification in the assay estimated nucleated cell counts. Sequencing used immunoSEQ multiplex PCR; TCRdb keeps in-frame clones, though not all of them. That table gives V, J and clone size, and the DNA gave D and trimming. The table includes about 34,000 clones, 90% detected once. The chain combines TRBV19 with TRBJ2-7; D perhaps matches TRBD1 (6 bases). The sequenced sample was peripheral blood. The receptor was derived from a man older than 75 with acute or convalescent COVID-19. The CDR3 loop reads CASSPRVGARPTYEQYF. The CDR3 bases are TGTGCCAGTAGCCCCCGGGTGGGGGCGCGACCTACCTACGAGCAGTACTTC.